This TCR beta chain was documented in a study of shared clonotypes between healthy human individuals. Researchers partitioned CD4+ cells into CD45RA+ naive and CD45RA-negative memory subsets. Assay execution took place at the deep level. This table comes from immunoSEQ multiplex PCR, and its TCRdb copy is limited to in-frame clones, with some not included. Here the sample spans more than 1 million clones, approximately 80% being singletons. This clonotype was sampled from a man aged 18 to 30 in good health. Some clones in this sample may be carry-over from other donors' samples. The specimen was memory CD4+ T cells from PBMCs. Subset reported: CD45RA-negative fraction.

The CDR3 sequence is CASSGSDRNTQYF. CDR3 nucleotide sequence: TGTGCCAGCAGTGGATCGGACCGGAATACGCAGTATTTT. The V gene is TRBV2, the J gene TRBJ2-3; D call uncertain. The CDR3 length is 13 residues. The V gene lost 4 bases and the J gene lost 7 bases, with 12 bases spanning the gap. Per germline, CDR1 SNHLY and CDR2 FYNNEI.